Below are 10 T cell receptor beta chains sequenced from a single sample in a study of shared clonotypes between healthy human individuals. Method: immunoSEQ multiplex PCR; TCRdb's copy keeps in-frame clones and lacks some. Here the sample spans millions of clones, 90% to 95% being singletons. Sample: naive CD4+ T cells sorted from blood. Subset meaning: CD45RA+ positively selected. All receptors derive from a man younger than 35 in good health.

The rearrangement joins TRBV30 to TRBJ2-7, with D possibly being TRBD1 (5 bases). The CDR3 has 13 amino acids. V was shortened by 2 bases and J by 2 bases, with 10 bases between the two germline ends. Germline V gene data show CDR1 as GTSNPN and CDR2 as SVGIG (reference sequence). The CDR3 loop reads CAWSKGFAYEQYF. The CDR3 nucleotides are TGTGCCTGGAGTAAGGGGTTTGCCTACGAGCAGTACTTC.

The V call is TRBV30, the J call TRBJ2-3; D perhaps matches TRBD2 (5 bases). Germline CDR1 reads GTSNPN; CDR2 reads SVGIG (reference sequence). Trimming cost V 2 bases and J 2 bases, with 11 bases left between them. The CDR3 is 14 residues long. The CDR3: CAWSPTSLTDTQYF. In DNA, the CDR3 is TGTGCCTGGAGTCCTACTAGTCTCACAGATACGCAGTATTTT.

The CDR3 spells CASRTTGEAFF. CDR3 nucleotides: TGTGCCAGCAGGACGACAGGAGAAGCTTTCTTT. The chain joins TRBV28 to TRBJ1-1, with D perhaps TRBD1 (6 bases). There are 11 residues in the CDR3. Germline values: CDR1 MDHEN, CDR2 SYDVKM. Trimming removed 6 bases at V and 8 bases at J, with 10 bases between. The full variable domain, rest sourced from reference TRBV28 and TRBJ1-1, is DVKVTQSSRYLVKRTGEKVFLECVQDMDHENMFWYRQDPGLGLRLIYFSYDVKMKEKGDIPEGYSVSREKKERFSLILESASTNQTSMYLCASRTTGEAFFGQGTRLTVV.

A single count supports this clone. CDR3 nucleotide sequence: TGTGCCTGGGATCGCACTTGGTCGGGAAATTCACCCCTCCACTTT. It codes for CAWDRTWSGNSPLHF. The chain recombines TRBV30 with TRBJ1-6, with D unclear. There are 15 residues in the CDR3. The V gene's germline CDR1 is GTSNPN and CDR2 SVGIG (reference sequence). V lost 5 bases and J lost 7, with 18 bases in between. The entire variable domain, with the rest obtained from reference TRBV30 and TRBJ1-6, is as follows: SQTIHQWPATLVQPVGSPLSLECTVEGTSNPNLYWYRQAAGRGLQLLFYSVGIGQISSEVPQNLSASRPQDRQFILSSKKLLLSDSGFYLCAWDRTWSGNSPLHFGNGTRLTVT.

A word on this clone: Other DNA sequences in the sample encode the same CDR3. The chain combines TRBV5-1 with TRBJ2-1, with D unresolved. The CDR3 sequence is 15 residues long. With 1 base removed from V and 0 bases from J, the gap between germline ends came to 8 bases. CDR1 and CDR2 from the germline V gene are SGHRS and YFSETQ. The CDR3 bases are TGCGCCAGCAGCTTGACGGTTAGCTCCTACAATGAGCAGTTCTTC. Translation: CASSLTVSSYNEQFF.

The chain couples TRBV7-8 to TRBJ2-7; 9 nucleotides match TRBD1. The CDR3 loop spans 14 amino acids. The ends lost 5 bases at V and 7 bases at J; junction bases unmatched: 9. The germline V gene has CDR1 SGHVS and CDR2 FQNEAQ. DNA of the CDR3: TGTGCCAGCAGCCCGAGGGACAGGGCAATTGAGCAGTACTTC. Translated: CASSPRDRAIEQYF. Supplemented by reference TRBV7-8 and TRBJ2-7, the full variable domain reads GAGVSQSPRYKVAKRGQDVALRCDPISGHVSLFWYQQALGQGPEFLTYFQNEAQLDKSGLPSDRFFAERPEGSVSTLKIQRTQQEDSAVYLCASSPRDRAIEQYFGPGTRLTVT.

The chain recombines TRBV6-4 with TRBJ2-2; D unresolved. V lost 0 bases and J lost 2, with 10 bases in between. Germline V lookup: CDR1 MRHNA, CDR2 SNTAGT. The CDR3 covers 16 residues. The CDR3 DNA is TGTGCCAGCAGTGACTCTTGGGTCAAAAACACCGGGGAGCTGTTTTTT. Its translation: CASSDSWVKNTGELFF.

This clone was observed a few times. This chain links TRBV11-2 with TRBJ2-7, with a possible D match to TRBD2 (5 bases). CDR3 size: 15 residues. The ends were cut back, 2 bases at V and 5 bases at J, with 16 bases in the middle. Germline CDR1 SGHAT, CDR2 FQNNGV. The CDR3 loop is CASSLTWAERDEQYF. The DNA for the CDR3 is TGTGCCAGCAGCTTAACGTGGGCCGAGAGGGACGAGCAGTACTTC. Complete variable domain (other parts from reference TRBV11-2 and TRBJ2-7): EAGVAQSPRYKIIEKRQSVAFWCNPISGHATLYWYQQILGQGPKLLIQFQNNGVVDDSQLPKDRFSAERLKGVDSTLKIQPAKLEDSAVYLCASSLTWAERDEQYFGPGTRLTVT.

The chain combines TRBV13 with TRBJ2-7; TRBD1 matches at 8 bases. V trimming: 3 bases; J trimming: 6 bases; junction bases outside the gene matches: 7. The CDR3 covers 14 residues. CDR1 and CDR2 from the germline V gene are PRHDT and FYEKMQ (reference sequence). CDR3 DNA sequence: TGTGCCAGCAGCTTCCGGGACAGGACTGGCGAGCAGTACTTC. Its protein product is CASSFRDRTGEQYF.

As regards this clone: Other DNA sequences within the sample encode an identical CDR3. The chain joins TRBV5-1 to TRBJ2-5; D possibly corresponds to TRBD2 (5 bases). The germline V gene encodes CDR1 SGHRS and CDR2 YFSETQ. V dropped 4 bases and J dropped 2 bases, with 12 bases sitting between them. CDR3 length: 14 amino acids. CDR3: CASSLGAIQETQYF. As DNA, the CDR3 is TGCGCCAGCAGCCTGGGAGCGATACAAGAGACCCAGTACTTC.